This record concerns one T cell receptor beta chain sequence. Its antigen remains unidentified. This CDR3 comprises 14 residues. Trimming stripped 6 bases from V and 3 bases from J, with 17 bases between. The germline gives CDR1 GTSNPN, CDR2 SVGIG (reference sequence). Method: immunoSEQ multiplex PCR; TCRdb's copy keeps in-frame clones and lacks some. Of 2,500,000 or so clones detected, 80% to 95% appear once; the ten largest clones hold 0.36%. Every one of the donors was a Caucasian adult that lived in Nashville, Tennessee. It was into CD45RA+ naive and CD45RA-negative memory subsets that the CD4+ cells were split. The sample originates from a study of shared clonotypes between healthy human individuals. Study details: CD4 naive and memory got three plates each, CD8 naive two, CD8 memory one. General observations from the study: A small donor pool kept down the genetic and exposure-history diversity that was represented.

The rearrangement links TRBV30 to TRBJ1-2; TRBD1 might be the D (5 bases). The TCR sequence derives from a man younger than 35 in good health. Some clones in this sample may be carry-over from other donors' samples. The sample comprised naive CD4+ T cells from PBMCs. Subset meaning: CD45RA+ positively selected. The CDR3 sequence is CACSGRPQDYGYTF. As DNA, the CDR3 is TGTGCCTGCTCGGGACGGCCCCAGGACTATGGCTACACCTTC.